The rows below give T cell receptor beta chains drawn from one sample of a study of neoadjuvant anti-PD-1 for oral cavity cancer. Method: immunoSEQ multiplex PCR; TCRdb's copy keeps in-frame clones and lacks some. The data show 55,000 to 75,000 clones, with roughly 90% seen just once and around 2.8% held by the top ten. The specimen was PBMCs, collected after nivolumab (anti-PD-1) treatment. All receptors come from a person between 40 and 85 years old with oral cavity squamous cell carcinoma. Both conserved end residues are part of each CDR3. Each record gives: D gene, clone size, J gene, V gene, CDR3 protein, CDR3 DNA. D genes are given only for firm matches. A row's size may be missing; if present it is once, few, many or a size class.

>TRBD1|NA|TRBJ2-7|TRBV11-1
CASSIDRGSTYEQYF
TGTGCCAGCAGCATTGACAGGGGCTCCACCTACGAGCAGTACTTC
>NA|NA|TRBJ2-7|TRBV30
CAWRDGGYEQYF
TGTGCCTGGAGAGACGGCGGCTACGAGCAGTACTTC
>NA|NA|TRBJ2-2|TRBV11-3
CASSPRGTNTGELFF
TGTGCCAGCAGCCCTCGGGGTACAAACACCGGGGAGCTGTTTTTT
>NA|few|TRBJ2-2|TRBV5-1
CASSPHPMDGELFF
TGCGCCAGCAGTCCTCATCCAATGGACGGGGAGCTGTTTTTT
>TRBD1|NA|TRBJ2-5|TRBV15
CATSSTGGRETQYF
TGTGCCACCAGCAGTACAGGGGGACGGGAGACCCAGTACTTC
>TRBD1|NA|TRBJ2-4|TRBV10-3
CASHFRQGAKNIQYF
TGTGCCTCCCACTTTCGACAGGGAGCCAAAAACATTCAGTACTTC
>TRBD1|NA|TRBJ1-5|TRBV30
CASGQGGIQPQHF
TGTGCCTCAGGACAGGGCGGTATCCAGCCCCAGCATTTT
>NA|NA|TRBJ1-4|TRBV27
CASRLRPRAVEKLFF
TGTGCCAGCAGACTGCGTCCAAGAGCCGTTGAAAAACTGTTTTTT
>NA|NA|TRBJ1-2|TRBV5-4
CASSLEGFRGYTF
TGTGCCAGCAGCTTGGAAGGGTTCAGGGGCTACACCTTC
>TRBD2|NA|TRBJ2-1|TRBV5-5
CASSLATSALNEQFF
TGTGCCAGCAGCTTGGCGACTAGCGCCCTCAATGAGCAGTTCTTC
>NA|NA|TRBJ2-3|TRBV10-2
CASRWTQPTDTQYF
TGCGCCAGCCGCTGGACCCAGCCCACAGATACGCAGTATTTT
>NA|NA|TRBJ1-2|TRBV5-6
CASSYGSHPYGYTF
TGTGCCAGCAGCTATGGGTCCCACCCATATGGCTACACCTTC
>NA|NA|TRBJ1-5|TRBV4-1
CASSQVGGGEYQPQHF
TGCGCCAGCAGCCAAGTGGGCGGAGGAGAGTATCAGCCCCAGCATTTT
>TRBD1|NA|TRBJ2-7|TRBV6-1
CAGGQGNEQYF
TGTGCCGGTGGACAGGGTAACGAGCAGTACTTC
>TRBD2|NA|TRBJ2-3|TRBV30
CAWRGLAGTDTQYF
TGTGCCTGGAGGGGACTAGCGGGCACAGATACGCAGTATTTT
>NA|once|TRBJ2-3|TRBV7-9
CASSLEGDTQYF
TGTGCCAGCAGCTTAGAGGGAGATACGCAGTATTTT
>TRBD1|NA|TRBJ1-6|TRBV30
CAWSVGQGVSPLHF
TGTGCCTGGAGTGTCGGACAGGGGGTTTCACCCCTCCACTTT
>NA|NA|TRBJ1-3|TRBV13
CASSLLVSGNTIYF
TGTGCCAGCAGCCTCCTGGTCTCTGGAAACACCATATATTTT
>TRBD1|once|TRBJ2-5|TRBV7-2
CASSLGVVWTGGAGETQYF
TGTGCCAGCAGCTTAGGGGTTGTATGGACAGGGGGCGCCGGGGAGACCCAGTACTTC
>NA|NA|TRBJ2-7|TRBV29-1
CSVESALTYEQYF
TGCAGCGTTGAATCAGCTCTTACCTACGAGCAGTACTTC
>NA|NA|TRBJ1-1|TRBV25-1
CASSETGRHTEAFF
TGTGCCAGCAGTGAAACAGGCCGGCACACTGAAGCTTTCTTT
>NA|NA|TRBJ1-2|TRBV28
CASSLGGGWNYGYTF
TGTGCCAGCAGTTTAGGGGGGGGTTGGAATTATGGCTACACCTTC
>NA|once|TRBJ1-1|TRBV5-5
CASVLYPGPPNEAFF
TGTGCCAGCGTTCTTTACCCGGGACCTCCGAATGAAGCTTTCTTT
>NA|NA|TRBJ2-3|TRBV25-1
CASSVLSVDTQYF
TGTGCCAGCAGTGTTTTGTCGGTAGATACGCAGTATTTT
>NA|few|TRBJ1-5|TRBV5-4
CASSQEGGPQHF
TGTGCCAGCAGCCAGGAGGGGGGGCCCCAGCATTTT
>TRBD1|NA|TRBJ1-2|TRBV6-5
CASSSWTGGPNYGYTF
TGTGCCAGCAGTTCCTGGACAGGGGGACCTAACTATGGCTACACCTTC
>TRBD1|NA|TRBJ2-2|TRBV30
CAWSPLSGTGATGELFF
TGTGCCTGGAGTCCACTCTCCGGGACAGGGGCGACCGGGGAGCTGTTTTTT
>NA|NA|TRBJ1-2|TRBV20-1
CSGGDLYGYIF
TGCAGTGGGGGGGACCTCTATGGCTACATCTTC
>NA|NA|TRBJ1-3|TRBV9
CASSTVDSGNTIYF
TGTGCCAGCAGCACAGTGGACTCTGGAAACACCATATATTTT
>NA|NA|TRBJ1-2|TRBV9
CASSVEPLGGYTF
TGTGCCAGCAGCGTAGAGCCATTGGGTGGCTACACCTTC
>NA|NA|TRBJ1-1|TRBV11-2
CASSLPFRNTEAFF
TGTGCCAGCAGCTTACCCTTCCGGAACACTGAAGCTTTCTTT
>TRBD1|few|TRBJ1-1|TRBV5-4
CASSVDLAGQTEAFF
TGTGCCAGCAGCGTGGATCTGGCGGGACAGACTGAAGCTTTCTTT
>TRBD2|NA|TRBJ2-1|TRBV7-2
CASSRSSGSSYNEQFF
TGTGCCAGCAGCCGATCTAGCGGTAGCTCCTACAATGAGCAGTTCTTC
>TRBD2|NA|TRBJ2-3|TRBV19
CATRTSGAGDTQYF
TGTGCCACCAGGACTAGCGGGGCGGGAGATACGCAGTATTTT
>NA|NA|TRBJ2-4|TRBV14
CASSQGLYTRKDKNIQYF
TGTGCCAGCAGCCAAGGCCTTTATACTAGAAAGGACAAAAACATTCAGTACTTC
>TRBD2|NA|TRBJ2-1|TRBV11-2
CASSGLGAYNEQFF
TGTGCCAGCAGCGGACTAGGTGCCTACAATGAGCAGTTCTTC
>TRBD1|NA|TRBJ1-5|TRBV18
CASSPPGQRNQPQHF
TGTGCCAGCTCACCACCGGGACAGCGCAATCAGCCCCAGCATTTT